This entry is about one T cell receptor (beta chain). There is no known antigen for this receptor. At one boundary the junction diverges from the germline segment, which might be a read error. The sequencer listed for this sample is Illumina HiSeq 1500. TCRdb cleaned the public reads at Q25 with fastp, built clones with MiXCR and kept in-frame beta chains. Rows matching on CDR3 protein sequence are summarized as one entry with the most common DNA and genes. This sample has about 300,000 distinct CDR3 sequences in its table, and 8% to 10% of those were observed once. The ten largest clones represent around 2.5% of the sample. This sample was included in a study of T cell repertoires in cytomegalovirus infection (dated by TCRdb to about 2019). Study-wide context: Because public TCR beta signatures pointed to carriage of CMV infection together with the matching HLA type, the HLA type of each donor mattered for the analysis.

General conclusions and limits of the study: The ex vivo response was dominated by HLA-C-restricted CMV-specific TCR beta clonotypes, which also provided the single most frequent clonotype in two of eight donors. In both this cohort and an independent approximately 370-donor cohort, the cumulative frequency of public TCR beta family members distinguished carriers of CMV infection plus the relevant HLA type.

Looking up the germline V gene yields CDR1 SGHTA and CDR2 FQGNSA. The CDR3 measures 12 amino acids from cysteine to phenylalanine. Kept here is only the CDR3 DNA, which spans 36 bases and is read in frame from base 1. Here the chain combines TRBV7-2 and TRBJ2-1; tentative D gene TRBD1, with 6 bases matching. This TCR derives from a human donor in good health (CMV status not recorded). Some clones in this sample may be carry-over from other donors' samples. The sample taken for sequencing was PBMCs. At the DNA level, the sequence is TGTGCCAGCAGCCTCAGGGGTAGTGAGCAGTCCTTC. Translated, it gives CASSLRGSEQSF.